This T cell receptor (beta chain) was identified during a study of blood T cell repertoires in COVID-19. On the study more broadly: Specimens from acute and convalescent COVID-19 originated in the United States, Italy and Spain. T cells, B-cell-depleted T cells, or PBMCs provided the cDNA or gDNA that served as material.

In the original analysis: It was from reference gene primer amplification that nucleated cell counts were estimated. Data came from immunoSEQ multiplex PCR; TCRdb stores just in-frame clones and leaves some out. V and J calls and clone size are those listed in that table; D and trimming were worked out from the DNA. The sample includes almost 200,000 clones, around four fifths of them seen just once. Patients from Seattle were sampled longitudinally, starting during active infection. The CDR3 has 13 residues. J was trimmed by 5 bases and V by 6 bases; bases with no gene match: 6. The germline CDR1 and CDR2 sequences are SGHTA and FQGTGA.

J is TRBJ2-7 and V is TRBV7-3; 8 bases fit TRBD1. Source material: peripheral blood. The TCR comes from a man aged 55-75 years with COVID-19, enrolled during active disease. The CDR3 loop reads CASSADRDNEQYF. The CDR3 DNA is TGTGCCAGCAGTGCGGACAGGGACAACGAGCAGTACTTC.